The 19 T cell receptor beta chains in this list originate from one sample, sequenced in a study of T cell repertoires in cytomegalovirus infection. TCRdb re-analysed the reads in MiXCR, keeping a single row per CDR3 protein. This table holds some 600,000 distinct CDR3 sequences, 20% to 25% found once. Material: CD8+ T cells from PBMCs. These receptors all come from a human donor in good health (CMV status not recorded). Some clones in this sample may be carry-over from other donors' samples.

This chain joins TRBV20-1 and TRBJ2-1, with 7 nucleotides matching TRBD2. This CDR3 region has 15 residues. Germline V gene data show CDR1 as DFQATT and CDR2 as SNEGSKA (reference sequence). V lost 0 bases and J lost 6; bases outside the gene matches: 8. CDR3 protein: CSARDQSGVLNEQFF. CDR3 DNA: TGCAGTGCTAGAGATCAGAGCGGGGTCCTCAATGAGCAGTTCTTC.

This clonotype was seen a handful of times. V gene TRBV7-6 combines with J gene TRBJ2-1, with TRBD2 matching over 12 bases. Per the germline V gene, CDR1 is SGHVS and CDR2 is FNYEAQ. CDR3 length equals 15 residues. With V trimmed by 5 bases and J by 7 bases, 6 bases remained unmatched. The CDR3 bases are TGTGCCAGCAGCACGTCTAGCGGGGGGGCTAATGAGCAGTTCTTC. This encodes CASSTSSGGANEQFF.

This clonotype was seen only a few times. The rearrangement links TRBV20-1 to TRBJ2-4; no firm D call. The length of the CDR3 is 13 residues. The V end lost 3 bases, the J end lost 2 bases, and 8 bases lay between the germline ends. From germline, CDR1 is DFQATT and CDR2 SNEGSKA (reference sequence). The CDR3 reads CSASTSPKNIQYF. The CDR3 nucleotides are TGCAGTGCTAGCACCAGTCCCAAAAACATTCAGTACTTC.

CDR3 DNA: TGTGCCAGCAGCTTGGCCAAGCGGCAGATCCAAGAGACCCAGTACTTC. It codes for CASSLAKRQIQETQYF. The chain recombines TRBV5-5 with TRBJ2-5; tentatively, D is TRBD2 (5 bases). Germline CDR1 SGHKS, CDR2 YYEKEE (reference sequence). There are 16 residues in the CDR3. V lost 0 bases and J 1 base, leaving 13 bases between the germline ends.

V and J are TRBV28 and TRBJ1-4; D possibly corresponds to TRBD1 (5 bases). The germline CDR1 and CDR2 sequences are MDHEN and SYDVKM. The V end lost 6 bases, the J end lost 6 bases, and 20 bases lay between the germline ends. The CDR3 spans 16 residues. The CDR3 coding sequence is TGTGCCAGCAGAGTTCGCCGTTGGGGGGATCATGAAAAACTGTTTTTT. Encoded protein: CASRVRRWGDHEKLFF.

J is TRBJ2-1 and V is TRBV10-3, with 7 bases matching TRBD1. Germline V gene lookup returns CDR1 ENHRY and CDR2 SYGVKD. This CDR3 contains 13 residues. The CDR3 DNA is TGTGCAAACTCCGGGACAGCGTACAATGAGCAGTTCTTC. Its protein product is CANSGTAYNEQFF.

As concerns this clonotype: The junction departs from germline at one end; a sequencing error may be responsible. The chain recombines TRBV27 with TRBJ1-5; D ambiguous. The CDR3 loop spans 15 amino acids. CDR1 and CDR2 (germline): MNHEY, SMNVEV (reference sequence). The CDR3 here is CASSPRRASNQPLHF. The CDR3 nucleotides read TGTGCCAGCAGTCCTCGGAGGGCGAGCAATCAGCCCCTGCATTTT.

The chain employs TRBV20-1 and TRBJ2-7, with 12 bases aligning to TRBD2. This CDR3 contains 15 residues. The V and J ends lost 3 bases and 6 bases, in that order; junction bases with no gene match: 9. CDR1 and CDR2 (germline): DFQATT, SNEGSKA (reference sequence). CDR3 sequence reads: CSASLSSGGVGEQYF. In DNA, the CDR3 is TGCAGTGCTAGCCTTTCTAGCGGGGGGGTTGGCGAGCAGTACTTC.

This clonotype was seen many times. This chain links TRBV7-9 with TRBJ2-5; D possibly uses TRBD1 or TRBD2 (5 bases each). Germline CDR1 SEHNR, CDR2 FQNEAQ (reference sequence). The CDR3 spans 15 residues. Trimming cost V 4 bases and J 7 bases, with 19 bases left between them. The CDR3: CASSWDDRTGRTQYF. The CDR3 DNA is TGTGCCAGCAGCTGGGACGACAGAACCGGCCGGACCCAGTACTTC. The full variable domain, rest sourced from reference TRBV7-9 and TRBJ2-5, is DTGVSQNPRHKITKRGQNVTFRCDPISEHNRLYWYRQTLGQGPEFLTYFQNEAQLEKSRLLSDRFSAERPKGSFSTLEIQRTEQGDSAMYLCASSWDDRTGRTQYFGPGTRLLVL.

The chain is built from TRBV4-2 and TRBJ2-2, with D possibly TRBD2 on 6 matching bases. Per the germline V gene, CDR1 is LGHNA and CDR2 is YNFKEQ. The CDR3 has 20 amino acids. V was clipped by 0 bases and J by 2 bases, with 22 bases between them. The CDR3 DNA sequence: TGTGCCAGCAGCCAAGATTTTAACTGGGACTCAAGCTTTAACACCGGGGAGCTGTTTTTT. Translating it yields CASSQDFNWDSSFNTGELFF.

The J gene is TRBJ2-1, the V gene TRBV11-2; D call uncertain. The CDR3 totals 14 residues. Trimming stripped 5 bases from V and 3 bases from J, with 11 bases between. The germline gives CDR1 SGHAT, CDR2 FQNNGV. CDR3 sequence (DNA): TGTGCCAGCAGCCCTACTGGGGACTACAATGAGCAGTTCTTC. It is translated as CASSPTGDYNEQFF.

In its sample, this clonotype was seen a few times. The CDR3, as DNA: TGTGCCAGTATCCTCACAGGGGGACGTTCGGCTGGGGCCAACGTCCTGACTTTC. This codes for CASILTGGRSAGANVLTF. The chain couples TRBV19 to TRBJ2-6; 8 nucleotides align to TRBD1. In germline, CDR1 is LNHDA, CDR2 SQIVND (reference sequence). The length of the CDR3 is 18 residues. V was pared by 7 bases and J by 2 bases, with 13 bases of the junction left unmatched. The complete variable domain, with remaining parts taken from reference TRBV19 and TRBJ2-6, reads DGGITQSPKYLFRKEGQNVTLSCEQNLNHDAMYWYRQDPGQGLRLIYYSQIVNDFQKGDIAEGYSVSREKKESFPLTVTSAQKNPTAFYLCASILTGGRSAGANVLTFGAGSRLTVL.

This clonotype was detected only a few times. The chain employs TRBV5-4 and TRBJ2-2; D possibly corresponds to TRBD2 (6 bases). The CDR3 is 17 amino acids. V was trimmed by 0 bases and J by 0 bases, leaving 12 bases between them. Germline V lookup: CDR1 SGHNT, CDR2 YYREEE (reference sequence). Here the CDR3 reads CASSLVAVSANTGELFF. The CDR3 bases are TGTGCCAGCAGCTTGGTAGCGGTTAGCGCGAACACCGGGGAGCTGTTTTTT.

V gene TRBV12-5 combines with J gene TRBJ1-3, with D unresolved. V was trimmed by 4 bases and J by 4 bases, leaving 14 bases between them. Per the germline V gene, CDR1 is LGHNT and CDR2 is FRNRAP. The CDR3 runs 15 residues. The CDR3 sequence: CASGYGPGDGNTIYF. In nucleotides, the CDR3 is TGTGCTAGTGGTTACGGGCCTGGAGACGGAAACACCATATATTTT.

The chain couples TRBV25-1 to TRBJ1-6; no clear D. Germline CDR1 reads MGHDK; CDR2 reads SYGVNS. The ends were cut back, 6 bases at V and 8 bases at J, with 8 bases in the middle. The CDR3 runs to 12 residues. In DNA form, the CDR3 reads TGTGCCAGCAGGGGGTGGGATTCACCCCTCCACTTT. Translation gives CASRGWDSPLHF.

This clonotype has at least ten counts. This CDR3 reads CASSYLVGNTIYF. CDR3 bases: TGTGCCAGCAGCTACTTGGTTGGAAACACCATATATTTT. This sequence joins TRBV7-6 and TRBJ1-3; D ambiguous. The CDR3 length is 13 residues. Germline CDR1 reads SGHVS; CDR2 reads FNYEAQ. Trimming removed 4 bases at V and 3 bases at J, with 7 bases between.

The sample holds a few counts of this clonotype. The V gene is TRBV7-9, the J gene TRBJ2-3; no firm D call. From germline, CDR1 is SEHNR and CDR2 FQNEAQ (reference sequence). The CDR3 has 14 residues. V gave up 8 bases and J gave up 6 bases, with 18 bases separating them. The CDR3: CASLTEGIWDTQYF. For the CDR3, the DNA is TGTGCCAGCCTTACCGAAGGGATCTGGGATACGCAGTATTTT. Full variable domain (outside the CDR3, taken from reference TRBV7-9 and TRBJ2-3): DTGVSQNPRHKITKRGQNVTFRCDPISEHNRLYWYRQTLGQGPEFLTYFQNEAQLEKSRLLSDRFSAERPKGSFSTLEIQRTEQGDSAMYLCASLTEGIWDTQYFGPGTRLTVL.

The rearrangement links TRBV6-5 to TRBJ2-7; TRBD2 is a possible D gene (6 bases). Germline V lookup: CDR1 MNHEY, CDR2 SVGAGI. Trimming took off 2 bases at V and 4 bases at J, with 15 bases between the two ends. CDR3 size: 15 residues. CDR3 sequence (DNA): TGTGCCAGCAGTTACACCGAAGGGCGGGGATACGAGCAGTACTTC. This encodes CASSYTEGRGYEQYF.

This chain links TRBV6-5 with TRBJ2-3; no clear D. The CDR3 runs 13 residues. Germline CDR1 is MNHEY and CDR2 is SVGAGI. V lost 2 bases and J lost 0, with 3 bases in between. The CDR3 sequence is CASSYLSTDTQYF. In nucleotides, the CDR3 is TGTGCCAGCAGTTACCTCAGCACAGATACGCAGTATTTT.